Below, one TCR beta chain is given with its context. There is no known antigen for this receptor. Qualities for individual bases were not recorded, and no much larger clone is one base off. In total, roughly 670 healthy bone marrow donors made up the cohort. At the time of sampling, all cohort members were nominally healthy, though unrecorded immune exposures were likely present. The donor was CMV seronegative and was included in the group of a few hundred seronegative cohort members. Each donor provided a peripheral blood sample, and peripheral blood mononuclear cells were used for TCR beta sequencing. The Qiagen DNeasy Blood Extraction Kit was used to extract genomic DNA from the blood cell samples. The data were obtained in a study of cytomegalovirus exposure and HLA in healthy donors (dated by TCRdb to about 2017). A note on the overall study: An earlier analysis of several hundred of the donors reported approximately 290 Gb of sequence data and around 120 million unique TCR beta sequences from 150 million to 200 million T cells. An early release covering roughly 640 HLA-typed donors comprised roughly 300 gigabases of sequencing data and roughly 85 million unique TCR sequences. The genetic ancestry cluster associated with self-reported Caucasian donors included about 81% of the roughly 400 genotyped donors. The study aimed to test whether cataloging public T cell receptors could reveal signatures of past pathogen exposure. Using immunosequencing, the study profiled T cell repertoires from about 650 subjects and related those repertoires to cytomegalovirus serostatus. Along with the roughly 670-subject first cohort, a separate validation cohort of over a hundred different subjects was used. To predict cytomegalovirus infection status, the study brought together high-throughput TCR immunosequencing, statistical association of individual TCRs with disease status, and machine learning. To study patterns of TCR occurrence, a later analysis re-analyzed previously published TCR beta repertoires from more than 550 donors and added high-resolution HLA genotyping. Rather than using new phenotypic data, the later analysis identified candidate immune exposures from TCR beta sequences and from how often those sequences occurred across donors. An earlier analysis of 587 of the donors applied high-throughput TCR beta sequencing to assess whether each TCR beta V gene segment acted as functional or pseudogenic. Alongside the repertoire data, information on donor age, sex, ethnicity and CMV serostatus was compiled. A later genetic analysis took genome-wide SNP genotypes for about 55% of the roughly 700 donors and used that subset as a discovery cohort. Every discovery cohort repertoire had been produced on one sequencing platform. HLA typing covered class I and class II loci at four-digit resolution. The number of donors typed differed by locus, with about 620-630 for A, B, C, DRB1 and DQB1, roughly 520 for DQA1, nearly 610 for DPA1, and some 440 for DPB1. Four to six DR-DQ haplotypes were handled as single units for association and clustering, since linkage in the cohort was strong. Among 350 to 400 genotyped donors of the cohort, an average of around 240,000 unique TCR beta nucleotide sequences were sequenced per donor, roughly 20% of them non-productive.

The library came from the immunoSEQ multiplex PCR assay. For the multiplex PCR, a mixture combining 60 forward primers for TCR Vbeta segments and 13 reverse primers for TCR Jbeta segments was used. A multiplex PCR assay on genomic DNA amplified the CDR3 region of rearranged TCR beta genes. The amplified TCR beta libraries were sequenced on the Illumina HiSeq System as 87-base-pair reads. The paper's processing steps were these. In a later analysis, tens of millions of unique TCR beta chains were counted across the 650 to 750 repertoires, and approximately 11 million of these chains were shared by at least two donors. A nearest-neighbor algorithm error-corrected the raw reads and collapsed the reads into unique sequences, merging closely related sequences to remove PCR and sequencing errors. To assign V, D and J gene segments, CDR3 sequences were aligned to IMGT reference sequences. For a sequence to be retained, at least a six-nucleotide match to both a V gene segment and a J gene segment was required. Rearrangements were called productive when the CDR3 lacked stop codons and stayed in frame with V and J; all others were non-productive. CDR3 was defined by IMGT convention, running from the second conserved V-encoded cysteine to the conserved J-encoded phenylalanine. In an earlier analysis of more than 550 of the donors, sequences lacking an unambiguous match to a single V gene segment were excluded. An earlier analysis of 550 to 650 of the donors classified V segments as functional when productive rearrangements were above 56.7% and as segregating when the standard deviation between donors was above 5%. A statistical classification framework was built to diagnose cytomegalovirus status from the catalog of TCR beta chain sequences. V and J gene assignment, in a later analysis, came from comparing TCR nucleotide sequences with IMGT/GENE-DB human TR gene sequences. The TCRdist pipeline was used in a later analysis to assign CDR3 sequences and most-parsimonious VDJ recombination scenarios. A later analysis defined each TCR beta chain by its CDR3 amino acid sequence plus V-gene family, and excluded reads lacking a unique V-gene family. As a way to deal with suspected cross-contamination and a sequencing artifact, a later analysis dropped hundreds of nucleotide sequences that were highly shared and had low generation probability. For each public chain, a later analysis derived a clonal expansion index from normalized ranks of inferred template counts within each repertoire. In a later analysis, generation probabilities were computed with a VDJ recombination model fitted to out-of-frame rearrangements, and the resulting probabilities were checked against IGoR. A later analysis scored TCR-TCR, TCR-HLA and TCR-CMV co-occurrence with hypergeometric tests, applying a repertoire-size bias correction to TCR pairs. In a later analysis, false discovery rates were estimated by permuting HLA or CMV assignments 20 times. In a later analysis, co-occurring TCRs were grouped with DBSCAN, and TCRdist sequence similarity was added when clustering was performed within HLA-allele-positive subsets. Repertoires with fewer than 30,000 or more than 120,000 public chains, plus five repertoires with anomalous nucleotide sharing, were excluded from co-occurrence clustering. In its TCRdb copy, this immuneACCESS table keeps in-frame sequences only and misses some clones. Where compared with another copy, unresolved V genes explain less than half of these, and the others have no known cause. V and J calls and clone size are copied from that table; D and trimming were computed from the DNA. The sample includes roughly 120,000 clones, with approximately 15% observed a single time. Of the sample, over 1.5% is held by the ten largest clones.

Results the study describes overall, beyond this receptor: A cluster of highly shared sequence variants was judged likely to be a technical artifact of the sequencing pipeline. In an earlier analysis of under 600 of the donors, most TCR beta V segments were observed in productive rearrangements about 87% or about 30% of the time, broadly matching IMGT annotations. According to a later analysis, parvovirus B19, influenza, CMV and Epstein-Barr virus appeared linked to several top co-occurrence clusters. Correlated functional status among segregating V segments might be attributable to linkage disequilibrium, but an unknown experimental factor could not be ruled out. The earlier analysis of 587 of the donors excluded approximately 15 rarely observed V segments, including chromosome 9 orphons, because counts were too low. In a later analysis, HLA-associated TCR beta chains showed more clonal expansion and lower generation probabilities than non-associated chains that were equally common. Because some donors lacked HLA typing at each locus, the association tests relied only on the typed subset. Most TCR sequences were seen in very few donors, while some public TCRs were found in many individuals. The study gave a list of 150 to 200 TCR beta chains associated with cytomegalovirus. CMV serostatus was the only immune exposure information available for the cohort. In a later genetic analysis, a missense DCLRE1C variant was associated with V-gene and J-gene trimming of TCR beta chains, and the association was replicated in an independent cohort. A later analysis associated approximately 17,000 TCR beta sequences with specific HLA alleles at a false discovery rate of 0.05. A later genetic analysis reported fewer N-insertions in productive TCRs among donors in an Asian-associated ancestry cluster than the approximately 700-donor mean. Assigning TCR associations to individual alleles was difficult when HLA alleles, especially DR and DQ, strongly co-occurred. The authors suggested that the approach could potentially be generalized to other disease states and immunological phenotypes. Sequencing depth was assumed to be roughly uniform across donors in the presence/absence analyses, though that assumption may not hold. In both the original and validation cohorts, the classifier was reported to diagnose cytomegalovirus status with high specificity and sensitivity. Most CMV-associated TCR beta chains appeared to be HLA-restricted in a later analysis, and the HLA associations seemed to be driven largely by CMV exposure. A later analysis found that TCR association rates varied across HLA loci, with DRB1 alleles showing the most associated TCRs and HLA-C alleles the fewest. This cohort had only TCR beta chains sequenced, and the lack of alpha or paired-chain data limited which features could be detected. In vitro tests confirmed that three of the cytomegalovirus-associated TCR beta chains recognize cytomegalovirus antigens. A further reported finding was that TCR beta sequences accurately predicted the HLA-A and HLA-B alleles for most subjects in the first cohort.

The sequenced sample consisted of PBMCs. The receptor's source is a woman between 18 and 29 years old in good health and CMV-seronegative.

The CDR3 region: CAWSGTQARAGTQYF. The DNA is as follows: TGTGCCTGGAGCGGGACTCAGGCCCGGGCCGGTACGCAGTATTTT. The sequence links TRBV30 to TRBJ2-3; the D region possibly corresponds to TRBD2 (6 bases align). CDR1 and CDR2, looked up from the germline V gene (reference sequence), are GTSNPN and SVGIG. V loses 3 bases of germline sequence and J loses 8 bases, and the interval between the two ends is 21 bases. Its CDR3 holds 15 amino acids, cysteine through phenylalanine. The entry retains the CDR3 DNA only, 45 bases that are in frame from base 1.